The entry below gives a single T cell receptor beta chain sequence along with its context. The record originates from a study of T cells in Graves' hyperthyroidism and ophthalmopathy. This CDR3 is built from 15 residues. V was trimmed by 3 bases and J by 3 bases, leaving 13 bases between them. The investigators amplified TCR beta CDR3 regions from RNA transcripts. HTBI primers were used for first-round RT-PCR of the TCR CDR3. TCRdb reprocessed the multiplex PCR reads via MiXCR and lists one record per CDR3 protein. The sample includes around 450,000 distinct CDR3 sequences, approximately 15% seen only once; the top ten take roughly 8%.

Sequencing input: blood. V and J are TRBV12-3 or TRBV12-4 and TRBJ2-3, with D tentatively TRBD1 or TRBD2 (6 bases each). The sequence came from a woman younger than 35 with Graves' hyperthyroidism. For the CDR3, the DNA is TGTGCCAGCAGTTTTCTACGAGGGGGGACAGATACGCAGTATTTT. It encodes CASSFLRGGTDTQYF.